This T cell receptor beta chain appears in the sequencing data of a study of response to subunit inactivated influenza vaccine. Concerning this clonotype itself: Its antigen is unidentified.

General study points: Authors suggested that a seasonal influenza vaccination recruits few new T cells each time.

TCRdb fed the RT-PCR reads into MiXCR, producing one record per CDR3 protein. In the table there are about 300,000 distinct CDR3 sequences, roughly 20% of which are singletons. Germline loops: CDR1 SEHNR, CDR2 FQNEAQ (reference sequence). Trimming pared 1 base from V and 3 bases from J, leaving 10 bases between. The CDR3 sequence is 15 residues long. The receptor's source is a man aged 50 to 69 who received an inactivated influenza vaccine. Source: PBMCs from blood, taken about 20 months after vaccination. The chain employs TRBV7-9 and TRBJ2-1; no reliable D call. The CDR3 nucleotides are TGTGCCAGCAGCTTAGGTGTCCTGGGCTACAATGAGCAGTTCTTC. Translated: CASSLGVLGYNEQFF.